The sequence of this T cell receptor (beta chain) was determined in a study of T-cell reconstitution after alpha-beta-depleted transplantation in children. Broader study findings: Hyperexpanded clones declined; after one year, newly produced T cells mostly supplied diversity. In patients about two months after transplant, alpha-beta T cells reportedly arose from several hundred expanded graft clones. Recipient T cells and thymic progenitors that survived were the source of the high TCRbeta diversity seen at day 60 in some patients.

The CDR3 is 16 residues long. Germline assignment: CDR1 SNHLY and CDR2 FYNNEI. Trimming cost V 6 bases and J 13 bases, with 27 bases left between them. Details on this clonotype: Its cognate antigen is unknown.

Preparing the TCRbeta library involved the use of unique molecular identifiers. Using its own MiXCR run on the PCR reads, TCRdb lists one record per CDR3 protein. The sample holds more than 200,000 distinct CDR3 sequences, roughly a quarter seen once. The V and J genes are TRBV2 and TRBJ1-4, with D perhaps matching TRBD1 (6 bases). The receptor was isolated from a female patient aged 2 to 10 who had a stem cell transplant for congenital amegakaryocytic thrombocytopenia, so the T cells may come from the graft donor. Sequences were derived from PBMCs, mostly from graft donor cells, sampled 360 days after TCRalphabeta/CD19-depleted stem cell transplant. The CDR3 protein is CASRGALDTGFMRLFF. The CDR3 coding sequence is TGTGCCAGCAGGGGGGCGTTGGACACGGGGTTTATGAGACTGTTTTTT.